This TCR beta chain was found in a study of OX40 agonist ivuxolimab in advanced cancers. On the study more broadly: The patients received agonistic anti-OX40 (CD134) antibody ivuxolimab.

General study results and limits: In a subset of nonresponders, normalized T-cell clonal expansion was also low.

In regard to this clone: The target antigen is unknown. Other DNA sequences in the same sample also yield this CDR3.

The repertoire was sequenced with immunoSEQ multiplex PCR; TCRdb's copy has only in-frame clones and lacks some. The table lists 65,000 to 70,000 clones, approximately 85% of them singletons. The CDR3 is 14 amino acids. V was clipped by 3 bases and J by 6 bases; unmatched bases: 7. Germline CDR1 reads MDHEN; CDR2 reads SYDVKM. This clonotype was obtained from an adult with an advanced solid tumor such as melanoma, head and neck, liver or kidney cancer. Material: CD4+ or CD8+ T cells sorted from blood, obtained in a trial of the OX40 agonist ivuxolimab. V and J are TRBV28 and TRBJ1-1; TRBD1 agrees at 7 bases. Written as DNA, the CDR3 is TGTGCCAGCAGTTTGGGACAGTCGTACGCTGAAGCTTTCTTT. Its protein product is CASSLGQSYAEAFF.